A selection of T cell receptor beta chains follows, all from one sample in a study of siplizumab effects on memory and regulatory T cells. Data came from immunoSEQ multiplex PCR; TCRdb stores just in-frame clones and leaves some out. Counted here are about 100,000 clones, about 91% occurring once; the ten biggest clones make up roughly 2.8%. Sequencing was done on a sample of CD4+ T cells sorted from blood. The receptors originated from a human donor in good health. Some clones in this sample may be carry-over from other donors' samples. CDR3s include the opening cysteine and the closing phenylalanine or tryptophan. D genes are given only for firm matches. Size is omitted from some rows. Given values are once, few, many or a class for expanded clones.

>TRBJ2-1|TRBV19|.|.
TGTGCCAGTACCTCCGATGGTGGAGTTGCGGGCTACAATGAGCAGTTCTTC
CASTSDGGVAGYNEQFF
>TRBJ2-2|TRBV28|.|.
TGTGCCAGCAGTTTACTCTATCGGATGTTTTTT
CASSLLYRMFF
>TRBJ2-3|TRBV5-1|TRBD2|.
TGCGCCAGCACCCGGACTAGCGGGTCCACAGATACGCAGTATTTT
CASTRTSGSTDTQYF
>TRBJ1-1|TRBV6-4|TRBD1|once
TGTGCCAGCAGTGAATACAGGGGCACTGAAGCTTTCTTT
CASSEYRGTEAFF
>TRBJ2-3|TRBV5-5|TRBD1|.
TGTGCCAGCAGCGGAACAGGGGGCCTGGATACGCAGTATTTT
CASSGTGGLDTQYF
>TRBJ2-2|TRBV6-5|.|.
TGTGCCAGCAGTTACCCCGGATCGAAGGAGCTGTTTTTT
CASSYPGSKELFF
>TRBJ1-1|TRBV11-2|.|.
TGTGCCAGCAGCTTATTTTGGGGCACTGAAGCTTTCTTT
CASSLFWGTEAFF
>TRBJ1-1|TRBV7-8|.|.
TGTGCCAGCAGCTTGTTGACTGGGAACACTGAAGCTTTCTTT
CASSLLTGNTEAFF
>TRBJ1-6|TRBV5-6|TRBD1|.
TGTGCCAGCAGCTTTGGGACAGGGCGGAATTCACCCCTCCACTTT
CASSFGTGRNSPLHF
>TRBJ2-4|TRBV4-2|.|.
TGTGCCAGCAGCCAAGAGCTTAGGTCTCTAGCCAAAAACATTCAGTACTTC
CASSQELRSLAKNIQYF
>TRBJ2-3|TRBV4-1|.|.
TGCGCCAGCAGCCAAGAAGGGCTAGCGAACGGAGATACGCAGTATTTT
CASSQEGLANGDTQYF
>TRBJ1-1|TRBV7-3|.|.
TGTGCCAGCAGCTTAAACTTACTCGGCAGGGTGTCGAACACTGAAGCTTTCTTT
CASSLNLLGRVSNTEAFF
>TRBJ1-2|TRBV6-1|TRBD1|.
TGTGCCAGCAACGAGGGTGGGACAGACTATGGCTACACCTTC
CASNEGGTDYGYTF
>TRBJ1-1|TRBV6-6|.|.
TGTGCCAGCAGTTACAACCTCATGAACACTGAAGCTTTCTTT
CASSYNLMNTEAFF
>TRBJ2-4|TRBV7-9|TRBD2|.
TGTGCCAGCAGCTCAAGACTAGCGGCTACAAACATTCAGTACTTC
CASSSRLAATNIQYF
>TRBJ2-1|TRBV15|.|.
TGTGCCACCAGCAGAGATCTTCTTTACCAGAGCTCCTACAATGAGCAGTTCTTC
CATSRDLLYQSSYNEQFF
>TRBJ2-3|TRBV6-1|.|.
TGTGCCAGCAGTGAAGGGTCTAGCAGTAGAGATACGCAGTATTTT
CASSEGSSSRDTQYF
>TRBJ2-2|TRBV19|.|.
TGTGCCAGTAGTCCCCGGGTTACTGGGGAGCTGTTTTTT
CASSPRVTGELFF
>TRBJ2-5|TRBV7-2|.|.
TGTGCCAGCAGCTTATTCGGGGGGCAGGGAGAGACCCAGTACTTC
CASSLFGGQGETQYF
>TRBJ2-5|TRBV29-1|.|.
TGCAGCGTTCGGAATCAGCAAGAGACCCAGTACTTC
CSVRNQQETQYF
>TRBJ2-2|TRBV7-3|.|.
TGTGCCAGCAGCTTAGGCAGGGGTCAGGGGGAGCTGTTTTTT
CASSLGRGQGELFF
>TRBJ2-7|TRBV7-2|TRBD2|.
TGTGCCAGCAGCTTAGGGGGACTAGCGGGGGCCCCTCGTAACGAGCAGTACTTC
CASSLGGLAGAPRNEQYF
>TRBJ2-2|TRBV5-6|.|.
TGTGCCAGCAGCGGCGCCGGGGAGCTGTTTTTT
CASSGAGELFF
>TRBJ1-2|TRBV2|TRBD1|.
TGTGCCAGCAAGGACAGGGGAGGGGAGTATGGCTACACCTTC
CASKDRGGEYGYTF
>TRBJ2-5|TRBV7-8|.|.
TGTGCCAGCAGCTTAGGGACAGTTCAAGAGACCCAGTACTTC
CASSLGTVQETQYF
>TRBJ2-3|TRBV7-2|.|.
TGTGCCAGCAGCCCCGGACAGTCCACAGATACGCAGTATTTT
CASSPGQSTDTQYF
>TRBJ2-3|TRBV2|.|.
TGTGCCAGCAGTGAAGCCGCCGGGTCCCGCACAGATACGCAGTATTTT
CASSEAAGSRTDTQYF
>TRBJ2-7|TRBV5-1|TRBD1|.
TGCGCCAGCAGCTTGGGGGGACAGGGGGCGCGTGAGCAGTACTTC
CASSLGGQGAREQYF
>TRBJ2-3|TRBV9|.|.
TGTGCCAGCAGCGTAGTATGGGACACCACAGATACGCAGTATTTT
CASSVVWDTTDTQYF
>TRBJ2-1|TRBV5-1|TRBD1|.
TGCGCCAGCAGCTTGGGAACGGGGACAGCATACAATGAGCAGTTCTTC
CASSLGTGTAYNEQFF
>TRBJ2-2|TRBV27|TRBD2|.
TGTGCCAGCAGTTTACGACCGGGACTAGCGGCTTCGAACACCGGGGAGCTGTTTTTT
CASSLRPGLAASNTGELFF
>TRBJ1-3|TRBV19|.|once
TGTGCCAGTAGTCAATTACAGGAGGGAAACACCATATATTTT
CASSQLQEGNTIYF
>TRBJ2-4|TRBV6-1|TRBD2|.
TGTGCCAGCAGTGAAGGGGGTGCGGGGGAAAACATTCAGTACTTC
CASSEGGAGENIQYF
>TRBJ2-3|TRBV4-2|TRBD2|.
TGTGCCAGCAGCCAACTAGCGGGAGGGACCACAGATACGCAGTATTTT
CASSQLAGGTTDTQYF
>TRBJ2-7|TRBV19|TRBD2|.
TGTGCCAGTAGTGCCGGGACTAGCGCTCCTCTCGAGCAGTACTTC
CASSAGTSAPLEQYF
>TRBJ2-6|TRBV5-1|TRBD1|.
TGCGCCAGCAGTCCTGTCTCACGCGGGACAGGGGTTGGTGGGGCCAACGTCCTGACTTTC
CASSPVSRGTGVGGANVLTF
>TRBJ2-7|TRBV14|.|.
TGTGCCAGCAGCCACCAATACGAGCAGTACTTC
CASSHQYEQYF